The T cell receptor (beta chain) described here comes from a study of T cell responses to AZD1222 COVID-19 vaccine. On the study more broadly: Second doses were pooled across both intervals (about 4 or about 12 weeks). Findings and limits, study-wide: Donors were chiefly white British, with a greater number of females, and clonal diversity was perhaps underestimated. Unmutated variant regions are reportedly the target of nearly half of TCRs that are spike-specific.

From germline, CDR1 is LNHDA and CDR2 SQIVND (reference sequence). The ends lost 4 bases at V and 6 bases at J; junction bases unmatched: 11. The CDR3 is 16 residues long. Comments on this clone: Its antigen is unidentified.

The repertoire was sequenced with immunoSEQ multiplex PCR; TCRdb's copy has only in-frame clones and lacks some. The sample has over 100,000 clones; roughly 87% are singletons. This clonotype originated in an adult in good health. The chain carries TRBV19 and TRBJ2-2; the match to TRBD1 covers 7 bases. The source was peripheral blood, collected on day 0 of AZD1222 vaccination. The CDR3 loop reads CASSTRQGEEAGELFF. CDR3 nucleotides: TGTGCCAGTAGTACCCGACAGGGAGAAGAAGCCGGGGAGCTGTTTTTT.